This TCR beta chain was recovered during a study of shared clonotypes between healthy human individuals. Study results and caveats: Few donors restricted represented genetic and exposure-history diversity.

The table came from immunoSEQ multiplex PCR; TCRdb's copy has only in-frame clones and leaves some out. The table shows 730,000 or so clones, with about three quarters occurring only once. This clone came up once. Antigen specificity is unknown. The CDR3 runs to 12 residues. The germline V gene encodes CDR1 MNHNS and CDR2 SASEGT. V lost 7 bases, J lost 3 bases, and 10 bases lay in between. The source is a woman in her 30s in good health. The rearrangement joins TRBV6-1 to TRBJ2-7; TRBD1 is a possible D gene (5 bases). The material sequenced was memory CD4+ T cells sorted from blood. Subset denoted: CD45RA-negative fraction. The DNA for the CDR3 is TGTGCCAGCACGGGCCAGGGCTACGAGCAGTACTTC. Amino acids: CASTGQGYEQYF.